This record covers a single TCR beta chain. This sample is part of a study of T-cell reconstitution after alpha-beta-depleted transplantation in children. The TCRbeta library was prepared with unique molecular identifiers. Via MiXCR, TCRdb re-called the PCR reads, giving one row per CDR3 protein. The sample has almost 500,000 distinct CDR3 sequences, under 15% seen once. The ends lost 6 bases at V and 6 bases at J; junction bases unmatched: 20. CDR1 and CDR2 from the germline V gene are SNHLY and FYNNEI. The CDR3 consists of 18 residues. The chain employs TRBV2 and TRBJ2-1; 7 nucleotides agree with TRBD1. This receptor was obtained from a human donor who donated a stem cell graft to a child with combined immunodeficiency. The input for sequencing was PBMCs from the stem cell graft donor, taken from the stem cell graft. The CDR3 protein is CASSEIGTASPEVNEQFF. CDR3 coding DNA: TGTGCCAGCAGCGAGATCGGGACAGCTAGTCCCGAGGTCAATGAGCAGTTCTTC.